The rows below give T cell receptor beta chains drawn from one sample of a study of T cell changes during pregnancy in multiple sclerosis. The repertoire was sequenced with immunoSEQ multiplex PCR; TCRdb's copy has only in-frame clones and lacks some. Of approximately 70,000 clones in the sample, about 90% are singletons; the top ten hold 1.5% to 2%. The source material was peripheral blood, sampled in the first trimester of pregnancy. Receptors were obtained from a female donor in good health, enrolled as a control in a pregnancy study. Each CDR3 is given with its conserved first and last residue. The D gene is left open where the match is weak. Only part of the rows carry a size: once, few, many, or a class if the clone is expanded.

d_call	v_call	j_call	clone_size	cdr3_aa	cdr3_nt
NA	TRBV6-6	TRBJ2-3	NA	CASSYTNTDTQYF	TGTGCCAGCAGTTACACTAACACAGATACGCAGTATTTT
NA	TRBV5-1	TRBJ2-3	NA	CASQREAGTRTDTQYF	TGCGCCAGCCAAAGGGAGGCGGGGACCCGCACAGATACGCAGTATTTT
NA	TRBV11-1	TRBJ2-5	once	CASSFWSGRQETQYF	TGTGCCAGCAGCTTTTGGTCAGGAAGACAAGAGACCCAGTACTTC
TRBD2	TRBV5-8	TRBJ2-1	NA	CASSWIAGGRNEQFF	TGTGCCAGCAGCTGGATAGCGGGAGGCAGGAATGAGCAGTTCTTC
TRBD1	TRBV4-1	TRBJ2-7	NA	CASSQVGGQGYEQYF	TGCGCCAGCAGCCAAGTCGGGGGACAGGGCTACGAGCAGTACTTC
TRBD1	TRBV6-4	TRBJ2-2	NA	CASSDSITGGGYTGELFF	TGTGCCAGCAGTGACTCCATAACAGGGGGCGGATATACCGGGGAGCTGTTTTTT
TRBD2	TRBV29-1	TRBJ2-3	NA	CSVRGRASTDTQYF	TGCAGCGTTCGCGGGAGGGCGAGCACAGATACGCAGTATTTT
TRBD2	TRBV19	TRBJ2-3	NA	CASNLGGANTQYF	TGTGCCAGTAATCTGGGAGGGGCGAATACGCAGTATTTT
TRBD2	TRBV5-1	TRBJ2-1	NA	CASSLGSSGSDEQFF	TGCGCCAGCAGCTTGGGGTCTAGCGGGAGTGATGAGCAGTTCTTC
NA	TRBV12-5	TRBJ2-4	NA	CASAIDSNIQYF	TGTGCTAGTGCCATAGACAGTAACATTCAGTACTTC
NA	TRBV11-1	TRBJ2-2	once	CASSSYTGELFF	TGTGCCAGCAGCTCCTACACCGGGGAGCTGTTTTTT
NA	TRBV7-9	TRBJ1-1	NA	CASSRDTGEAFF	TGTGCCAGCAGCCGGGACACAGGTGAAGCTTTCTTT
NA	TRBV5-1	TRBJ2-3	NA	CASGQGSITDTQYF	TGCGCCAGTGGGCAGGGTTCGATCACAGATACGCAGTATTTT
TRBD1	TRBV6-4	TRBJ2-3	few	CASSDSTGGDTQYF	TGTGCCAGCAGTGACTCGACAGGGGGAGATACGCAGTATTTT
TRBD2	TRBV18	TRBJ2-1	NA	CASSRLAGGVYEQFF	TGTGCCAGCTCACGACTAGCGGGAGGGGTATATGAGCAGTTCTTC
NA	TRBV25-1	TRBJ2-5	NA	CASSEVGAWETQYF	TGTGCCAGCAGTGAAGTGGGGGCCTGGGAGACCCAGTACTTC
TRBD1	TRBV2	TRBJ1-4	NA	CASSQIQGGNEKLFF	TGTGCCAGCAGTCAAATACAGGGGGGAAATGAAAAACTGTTTTTT
NA	TRBV19	TRBJ2-7	NA	CASSPNRVLSTEQYF	TGTGCCAGTAGTCCCAACAGGGTCTTATCTACCGAGCAGTACTTC
TRBD2	TRBV19	TRBJ2-7	NA	CASSRLAGADEQYF	TGTGCCAGTAGTAGGCTAGCGGGAGCTGACGAGCAGTACTTC
TRBD1	TRBV29-1	TRBJ2-7	NA	CSVTGGEAYEQYF	TGCAGCGTTACAGGGGGCGAAGCCTACGAGCAGTACTTC
NA	TRBV6-1	TRBJ1-5	NA	CASSGTERQRNQPQHF	TGTGCCAGCAGTGGGACGGAGCGACAGAGGAATCAGCCCCAGCATTTT
NA	TRBV7-2	TRBJ2-7	NA	CASSLAFGLLTYEQYF	TGTGCCAGCAGCTTAGCCTTTGGACTTCTTACCTACGAGCAGTACTTC
TRBD1	TRBV29-1	TRBJ2-7	NA	CSVGGQGVPYEQYF	TGCAGCGTTGGCGGACAGGGGGTTCCCTACGAGCAGTACTTC
TRBD2	TRBV5-4	TRBJ2-5	NA	CASSPRAGVGSEETQYF	TGTGCCAGCAGCCCGAGAGCGGGAGTAGGTAGCGAGGAGACCCAGTACTTC
NA	TRBV27	TRBJ2-3	once	CASIPRGGGVGDTQYF	TGTGCCAGCATACCAAGGGGAGGCGGGGTCGGGGATACGCAGTATTTT
TRBD1	TRBV14	TRBJ2-5	NA	CASSKERGRETQYF	TGTGCCAGCAGCAAAGAGAGGGGGCGGGAGACCCAGTACTTC
NA	TRBV5-1	TRBJ1-2	NA	CASSITENYGYTF	TGCGCCAGCAGCATAACTGAGAACTATGGCTACACCTTC
TRBD2	TRBV4-1	TRBJ2-3	NA	CASSLTSGPTDTQYF	TGCGCCAGCAGCCTCACTAGCGGGCCCACAGATACGCAGTATTTT
TRBD2	TRBV6-6	TRBJ2-7	NA	CASSPGTRYEQYF	TGTGCCAGCAGTCCCGGGACTAGATACGAGCAGTACTTC
NA	TRBV5-8	TRBJ1-5	NA	CASRGQLVSNQPQHF	TGTGCCAGCAGGGGACAACTCGTTAGCAATCAGCCCCAGCATTTT
TRBD1	TRBV6-1	TRBJ2-2	NA	CASSAGTGNTGELFF	TGTGCCAGCAGTGCCGGGACAGGGAACACCGGGGAGCTGTTTTTT
NA	TRBV19	TRBJ2-2	NA	CASSTGTNTGELFF	TGTGCCAGTAGCACCGGGACTAACACCGGGGAGCTGTTTTTT
TRBD1	TRBV4-1	TRBJ1-4	NA	CARQGYNEKLFF	TGCGCCAGACAGGGGTATAATGAAAAACTGTTTTTT
NA	TRBV5-6	TRBJ2-7	NA	CASSGQGAGGFDEQYF	TGTGCCAGCAGCGGCCAGGGGGCGGGAGGGTTCGACGAGCAGTACTTC
TRBD2	TRBV5-1	TRBJ2-2	NA	CASSLGAGGSNTGELFF	TGCGCCAGCAGCTTGGGAGCGGGAGGGTCCAACACCGGGGAGCTGTTTTTT
TRBD2	TRBV7-9	TRBJ2-1	NA	CASSLLLANPYNEQFF	TGTGCCAGCAGCTTATTACTAGCGAACCCCTACAATGAGCAGTTCTTC
NA	TRBV21-1	TRBJ2-7	NA	CASSKGCEIAGALEQYF	TGTGCCAGCAGCAAAGGGTGCGAAATAGCGGGAGCTCTCGAGCAGTACTTC
NA	TRBV28	TRBJ1-3	NA	CASGMTAGNTIYF	TGTGCCAGCGGAATGACAGCTGGAAACACCATATATTTT
NA	TRBV2	TRBJ2-2	NA	CASKEVLNTGELFF	TGTGCCAGCAAGGAGGTCCTGAACACCGGGGAGCTGTTTTTT
NA	TRBV21-1	TRBJ1-1	NA	CASSSGTGAGTEAFF	TGTGCCAGCAGCAGCGGGACAGGGGCAGGAACTGAAGCTTTCTTT
NA	TRBV28	TRBJ2-1	NA	CASSLTGLNEQFF	TGTGCCAGCAGTTTAACAGGGCTTAATGAGCAGTTCTTC
NA	TRBV6-5	TRBJ2-3	NA	CASSDGGNTDTQYF	TGTGCCAGCAGCGACGGGGGTAACACAGATACGCAGTATTTT
TRBD1	TRBV28	TRBJ2-7	NA	CASSLGGQGEPYEQYF	TGTGCCAGCAGTTTAGGCGGACAGGGGGAACCCTACGAGCAGTACTTC
NA	TRBV27	TRBJ2-5	NA	CASSFGERQTQYF	TGTGCCAGCAGCTTCGGGGAGCGGCAGACCCAGTACTTC
TRBD1	TRBV6-1	TRBJ2-1	NA	CASSEGDRGYNEQFF	TGTGCCAGCAGTGAAGGGGACAGGGGATACAATGAGCAGTTCTTC
NA	TRBV5-1	TRBJ2-2	NA	CASSFSTGELFF	TGCGCCAGCAGCTTCTCTACCGGGGAGCTGTTTTTT
NA	TRBV28	TRBJ2-7	once	CASSFVGGPYEQYF	TGTGCCAGCAGTTTCGTGGGAGGACCGTACGAGCAGTACTTC
TRBD2	TRBV5-1	TRBJ2-2	NA	CASSLGLAGVGVELFF	TGCGCCAGCAGCCTGGGACTAGCGGGAGTCGGGGTGGAGCTGTTTTTT
NA	TRBV4-1	TRBJ2-7	once	CASSPRGLLSYEQYF	TGCGCCAGCAGCCCACGGGGACTTCTTAGCTACGAGCAGTACTTC
NA	TRBV2	TRBJ1-5	NA	CASSDEEGPYSNQPQHF	TGTGCCAGCAGTGATGAGGAGGGCCCTTATAGCAATCAGCCCCAGCATTTT
NA	TRBV7-2	TRBJ2-2	NA	CASSLSGNTGELFF	TGTGCCAGCAGCCTTAGCGGAAACACCGGGGAGCTGTTTTTT
NA	TRBV13	TRBJ2-3	once	CASSLRAGGQLTQYF	TGTGCCAGCAGCTTAAGGGCCGGAGGACAGTTAACGCAGTATTTT
NA	TRBV4-1	TRBJ2-7	NA	CASSQDLFSDRGEQYF	TGCGCCAGCAGCCAAGATCTTTTCAGCGACCGGGGGGAGCAGTACTTC